These T cell receptor beta chains were read from a single sample in a study of blood T cell repertoires in COVID-19. Here immunoSEQ multiplex PCR was the method, and the copy in TCRdb shows in-frame clones only, minus some. Of hundreds of thousands of clones in the sample, more than 70% were seen once. Sequenced input: PBMCs or T cells enriched from blood (not recorded which). The receptors come from a woman aged 18-30 years who had been exposed to COVID-19. Each CDR3 is given with its conserved first and last residue. The D gene is left open where the match is weak. For some rows the clone size is stated as once, few or many, or as a class when expanded; others skip it.

j_call: TRBJ2-1; clone_size: NA; d_call: NA; v_call: TRBV6-1; cdr3_nt: TGTGCCAGCAGTGAGAACAGGGCCTCCTACAATGAGCAGTTCTTC; cdr3_aa: CASSENRASYNEQFF
j_call: TRBJ2-7; clone_size: few; d_call: TRBD1; v_call: TRBV29-1; cdr3_nt: TGCAGCGTTGAGCAGGACAGGGGATACGAGCAGTACTTC; cdr3_aa: CSVEQDRGYEQYF
j_call: TRBJ2-4; clone_size: NA; d_call: NA; v_call: TRBV7-8; cdr3_nt: TGTGCCAGCAGCGCCCGGCTCCCCCGGACAGACGAAAACATTCAGTACTTC; cdr3_aa: CASSARLPRTDENIQYF
j_call: TRBJ2-1; clone_size: NA; d_call: NA; v_call: TRBV3-1/TRBV3-2; cdr3_nt: TGTGCCAGCAGCCAAGATTCTCCAACACCCTACAATGAGCAGTTCTTC; cdr3_aa: CASSQDSPTPYNEQFF
j_call: TRBJ1-2; clone_size: NA; d_call: TRBD1; v_call: TRBV6-5; cdr3_nt: TGTGCCAGCAGTTACTCACAGGGGTTCTATGGCTACACCTTC; cdr3_aa: CASSYSQGFYGYTF
j_call: TRBJ2-7; clone_size: few; d_call: NA; v_call: TRBV5-1; cdr3_nt: TGCGCCAGCAGCTTGGAAGTTTATAGTGGGGCAGCCACCTCCTACGAGCAGTACTTC; cdr3_aa: CASSLEVYSGAATSYEQYF
j_call: TRBJ2-1; clone_size: NA; d_call: NA; v_call: TRBV13; cdr3_nt: TGTGCCAGCAGCTCGAAGGGGGAGCCCAGCTCCTACAATGAGCAGTTCTTC; cdr3_aa: CASSSKGEPSSYNEQFF
j_call: TRBJ1-2; clone_size: NA; d_call: NA; v_call: TRBV27; cdr3_nt: TGTGCCAGCAGTTCCCCCGGGGGGAACTATGGCTACACCTTC; cdr3_aa: CASSSPGGNYGYTF
j_call: TRBJ1-1; clone_size: NA; d_call: NA; v_call: TRBV9; cdr3_nt: TGTGCCAGCAGCGTGGCGCAGGGGAGTTTTGTCACTGAAGCTTTCTTT; cdr3_aa: CASSVAQGSFVTEAFF
j_call: TRBJ2-4; clone_size: NA; d_call: TRBD1; v_call: TRBV27; cdr3_nt: TGTGCCAGCAGTTCACCGGGACAGGGGGCATCCAAAAACATTCAGTACTTC; cdr3_aa: CASSSPGQGASKNIQYF
j_call: TRBJ2-2; clone_size: NA; d_call: NA; v_call: TRBV28; cdr3_nt: TGTGCCAGCGAGAGAACCGGGGAGCTGTTTTTT; cdr3_aa: CASERTGELFF
j_call: TRBJ2-6; clone_size: NA; d_call: TRBD1; v_call: TRBV28; cdr3_nt: TGTGCCAGCAGTTTTCTACAGGGGGCCTCTGGGGCCAACGTCCTGACTTTC; cdr3_aa: CASSFLQGASGANVLTF
j_call: TRBJ1-6; clone_size: NA; d_call: TRBD1; v_call: TRBV7-9; cdr3_nt: TGTGCCAGCAGCTTAGGAAGAATGAGGGGGCCCCAAAGGAATTCACCCCTCCACTTT; cdr3_aa: CASSLGRMRGPQRNSPLHF
j_call: TRBJ2-7; clone_size: NA; d_call: NA; v_call: TRBV9; cdr3_nt: TGTGCCAGCAGCATAAGCCCGAGCTCCTACGAGCAGTACTTC; cdr3_aa: CASSISPSSYEQYF
j_call: TRBJ1-6; clone_size: once; d_call: TRBD1; v_call: TRBV4-2; cdr3_nt: TGTGCCAGCAGCCAAGTCCCCTCCAGGGGGGCATCCTATAATTCACCCCTCCACTTT; cdr3_aa: CASSQVPSRGASYNSPLHF
j_call: TRBJ2-3; clone_size: NA; d_call: TRBD2; v_call: TRBV4-2; cdr3_nt: TGTGCCAGCACGCTAGCCCCGGGACTAGCGGGAGGGCCGGGAGATACGCAGTATTTT; cdr3_aa: CASTLAPGLAGGPGDTQYF
j_call: TRBJ2-1; clone_size: NA; d_call: TRBD2; v_call: TRBV2; cdr3_nt: TGTGCCAGCAGTGAATGGGCGGGAGGTGAGCAGTTCTTC; cdr3_aa: CASSEWAGGEQFF
j_call: TRBJ1-2; clone_size: NA; d_call: NA; v_call: TRBV7-2; cdr3_nt: TGTGCCAGCAGCTTAGCGAAAGGAGACGGACTCTATGGCTACACCTTC; cdr3_aa: CASSLAKGDGLYGYTF
j_call: TRBJ1-2; clone_size: NA; d_call: TRBD1; v_call: TRBV11-2; cdr3_nt: TGTGCCAGCAACGGCGGACAGGGGGGTCTTGGCTACACCTTC; cdr3_aa: CASNGGQGGLGYTF
j_call: TRBJ1-4; clone_size: NA; d_call: TRBD1; v_call: TRBV5-1; cdr3_nt: TGCGCCAGCAGTTCAGGGGGTGGTGCAACTAATGAAAAACTGTTTTTT; cdr3_aa: CASSSGGGATNEKLFF
j_call: TRBJ1-2; clone_size: NA; d_call: NA; v_call: TRBV6-5; cdr3_nt: TGTGCCAGCCGAGCCGGACACCTCTATGGCTACACCTTC; cdr3_aa: CASRAGHLYGYTF
j_call: TRBJ2-6; clone_size: NA; d_call: TRBD1; v_call: TRBV5-1; cdr3_nt: TGCGCCAGCAGCTTTTGGACAGGGGGCTCTGGGGCCAACGTCCTGACTTTC; cdr3_aa: CASSFWTGGSGANVLTF
j_call: TRBJ2-1; clone_size: NA; d_call: NA; v_call: TRBV2; cdr3_nt: TGTGCCAGCCTCGCGGCAGGGTATAGCAATGAGCAGTTCTTC; cdr3_aa: CASLAAGYSNEQFF
j_call: TRBJ2-3; clone_size: NA; d_call: NA; v_call: TRBV4-1; cdr3_nt: TGCGCCAGCAGCCAAGATATTTTTGCGGGGAGGAGCACAGATACGCAGTATTTT; cdr3_aa: CASSQDIFAGRSTDTQYF
j_call: TRBJ2-3; clone_size: NA; d_call: NA; v_call: TRBV3-1/TRBV3-2; cdr3_nt: TGTGCCAGCAGCCTAAGAGGGGGAGCCCCCGGAGATACGCAGTATTTT; cdr3_aa: CASSLRGGAPGDTQYF
j_call: TRBJ2-7; clone_size: NA; d_call: TRBD2; v_call: TRBV9; cdr3_nt: TGTGCCAGCAGCGTCGGGACTAGCGGGAATCCCTACGAGCAGTACTTC; cdr3_aa: CASSVGTSGNPYEQYF
j_call: TRBJ2-3; clone_size: NA; d_call: TRBD2; v_call: TRBV6-6; cdr3_nt: TGTGCCAGCACGTCGGGAGGAGATACGCAGTATTTT; cdr3_aa: CASTSGGDTQYF
j_call: TRBJ2-7; clone_size: NA; d_call: NA; v_call: TRBV30; cdr3_nt: TGTGCCTGGAGTGTAAGTGGCAGGGTGGGATCGTACGAGCAGTACTTC; cdr3_aa: CAWSVSGRVGSYEQYF
j_call: TRBJ2-1; clone_size: NA; d_call: TRBD2; v_call: TRBV5-1; cdr3_nt: TGCGCCAGCAGCACGGGACTAGCGGGAGTGAAAGGCTTGGTGCGCAATGAGCAGTTCTTC; cdr3_aa: CASSTGLAGVKGLVRNEQFF
j_call: TRBJ1-1; clone_size: NA; d_call: NA; v_call: TRBV10-1; cdr3_nt: TGCGCCAGCAGTCCCGGGACTGCCTTAGACACTGAAGCTTTCTTT; cdr3_aa: CASSPGTALDTEAFF
j_call: TRBJ2-7; clone_size: NA; d_call: TRBD2; v_call: TRBV5-1; cdr3_nt: TGCGCCAGCAGCCCGGGACTAGCGGGAGAGATGGAGCAGTACTTC; cdr3_aa: CASSPGLAGEMEQYF
j_call: TRBJ1-2; clone_size: NA; d_call: NA; v_call: TRBV4-1; cdr3_nt: TGCGCCAGCAGCCAAGATCGCGGAGCTAACTATGGCTACACCTTC; cdr3_aa: CASSQDRGANYGYTF
j_call: TRBJ2-5; clone_size: NA; d_call: NA; v_call: TRBV21-1; cdr3_nt: TGTGCCAGCAGCAAAGAAGACGGGGAGAAAACCAGAACCCCCACAGAAGAGACCCAGTACTTC; cdr3_aa: CASSKEDGEKTRTPTEETQYF
j_call: TRBJ1-1; clone_size: NA; d_call: NA; v_call: TRBV4-3; cdr3_nt: TGCGCCAGCAGCTTTGGACAGACGAACACTGAAGCTTTCTTT; cdr3_aa: CASSFGQTNTEAFF
j_call: TRBJ1-6; clone_size: NA; d_call: TRBD1; v_call: TRBV5-1; cdr3_nt: TGCGCCAGCAGCTTGGGACAGGGTCGATCACCCCTCCACTTT; cdr3_aa: CASSLGQGRSPLHF
j_call: TRBJ2-7; clone_size: NA; d_call: NA; v_call: TRBV14; cdr3_nt: TGTGCCAGCAGCCAAGGAAGGCAGGGCCACCCCTACGAGCAGTACTTC; cdr3_aa: CASSQGRQGHPYEQYF
j_call: TRBJ1-1; clone_size: NA; d_call: NA; v_call: TRBV6-5; cdr3_nt: TGTGCCAGCAGGACAGATCTGAACACTGAAGCTTTCTTT; cdr3_aa: CASRTDLNTEAFF
j_call: TRBJ2-5; clone_size: NA; d_call: TRBD2; v_call: TRBV5-4; cdr3_nt: TGTGCCAGCAGCTTGGCAGGGAGGGTGGAGACCCAGTACTTC; cdr3_aa: CASSLAGRVETQYF
j_call: TRBJ1-4; clone_size: NA; d_call: NA; v_call: TRBV13; cdr3_nt: TGTGCCAGCAGCCGTCGCCCGACAGGAAATAATGAAAAACTGTTTTTT; cdr3_aa: CASSRRPTGNNEKLFF
j_call: TRBJ2-7; clone_size: NA; d_call: NA; v_call: TRBV12-3/TRBV12-4; cdr3_nt: TGTGCCAGCAGTTTGTCAGGGGCGATGTACTTC; cdr3_aa: CASSLSGAMYF
j_call: TRBJ2-2; clone_size: NA; d_call: TRBD1; v_call: TRBV28; cdr3_nt: TGTGCCAGCAGTTCCGCGACGGGACAGGGGAACACCGGGGAGCTGTTTTTT; cdr3_aa: CASSSATGQGNTGELFF
j_call: TRBJ2-2; clone_size: NA; d_call: NA; v_call: TRBV5-4; cdr3_nt: TGTGCCAGCAGCTTGGAGCTAGTCGAGTTTGGCGGGGAGCTGTTTTTT; cdr3_aa: CASSLELVEFGGELFF
j_call: TRBJ2-1; clone_size: NA; d_call: TRBD1; v_call: TRBV9; cdr3_nt: TGTGCCAGCAGCGTAGAACAGGGGTATTACAATGAGCAGTTCTTC; cdr3_aa: CASSVEQGYYNEQFF
j_call: TRBJ1-1; clone_size: NA; d_call: TRBD1; v_call: TRBV11-3; cdr3_nt: TGTGCCAGCAGCTTGACAGGGGAGACTGAAGCTTTCTTT; cdr3_aa: CASSLTGETEAFF
j_call: TRBJ1-1; clone_size: NA; d_call: TRBD1; v_call: TRBV28; cdr3_nt: TGTGCCAGCAGTTTCCTGACAGGGGCAGCTGAAGCTTTCTTT; cdr3_aa: CASSFLTGAAEAFF